The 27 T cell receptor beta chains reported below all come from one sample, sequenced in a study of read filtering for tumor transcriptome and immune sequencing (dated by TCRdb to about 2020). Sequenced using an Illumina HiSeq 4000. TCR libraries were constructed from 400 to 500 ng RNA using the Immunoverse kit, and molecular barcoded adaptors covering alpha/delta and beta/gamma chains were employed. TCRdb reanalyzed the raw reads on its own, using fastp at Q25 for trimming and MiXCR for clone calling, and kept in-frame beta chains. Rows matching on CDR3 protein sequence are summarized as one entry with the most common DNA and genes. The sample table records approximately 150,000 distinct CDR3 sequences; about 13% of these occur just once. In total, the top ten clones hold just under 8.5% of the sample. Sequencing used a population of CD138-negative cells sorted from bone marrow. Reading the label with the study, this specimen's cell subset or site is: bone marrow mononuclear cells depleted of CD138+ plasma/myeloma cells by negative magnetic selection. The receptors shown here come from a donor over 35 with multiple myeloma.

This clonotype was counted many times. The gene calls are TRBV20-1 and TRBJ2-3, with 11 bases fitting TRBD2. Germline lookup yields CDR1 DFQATT and CDR2 SNEGSKA (reference sequence). After removal of 0 bases from V and 4 bases from J, the junction contained 3 bases not matched to a gene. The CDR3 runs 15 residues. The CDR3 DNA follows: TGCAGTGCTAGAGATTGGGGACTAGCGGCAGATACGCAGTATTTT. This gives the protein CSARDWGLAADTQYF.

In its sample, this clonotype was seen many times. J is TRBJ1-1 and V is TRBV3-1; D is uncertain. CDR1 is LGHDT, CDR2 YNNKEL, per germline (reference sequence). Trimming took 3 bases from V and 5 from J, leaving 7 bases between them. The CDR3 totals 12 residues. As DNA, the CDR3 is TGTGCCAGCAGCCAGGGAAAAACTGAAGCTTTCTTT. Amino acids: CASSQGKTEAFF.

This clonotype was observed at least ten times. The chain links TRBV29-1 to TRBJ2-5; D might be TRBD1 or TRBD2, each matching 5 bases. From germline, CDR1 is SQVTM and CDR2 ANQGSEA. The length of the CDR3 is 13 residues. With 3 bases removed from V and 8 bases from J, the gap between germline ends came to 16 bases. The CDR3 is CSVEAGSGGTQYF. The DNA of the CDR3 is TGCAGCGTTGAGGCGGGCAGTGGGGGTACCCAGTACTTC.

Worth noting for this clonotype: A read error may explain this, as a much larger clone is one base away. The chain joins TRBV20-1 to TRBJ2-2; perhaps TRBD2 as D (6 bases). Germline assignment: CDR1 DFQATT and CDR2 SNEGSKA (reference sequence). V lost 6 bases and J 4 bases, leaving 9 bases between the germline ends. This CDR3 contains 12 residues. The CDR3 nucleotides read TGCAGTGCGCGGGGAAGCACCGGGGAGCTGTTTTTT. Its protein product is CSARGSTGELFF.

The rearrangement uses TRBV6-2 or TRBV6-3 and TRBJ2-3; the D gene is possibly TRBD2 (5 bases). CDR3 length: 15 residues. Between the trimmed V and J ends, which lost 2 bases and 0 bases, there was a span of 9 bases. Germline V gene data show CDR1 as MNHEY and CDR2 as SVGEGT. For the CDR3, the DNA is TGTGCCAGCAGTTACGGAGCGGATAGCACAGATACGCAGTATTTT. Its protein is CASSYGADSTDTQYF.

This clonotype was detected many times. The chain couples TRBV7-9 to TRBJ2-7, with D perhaps assigned TRBD1 or TRBD2 (5 bases each). This CDR3 comprises 15 residues. The germline V gene encodes CDR1 SEHNR and CDR2 FQNEAQ (reference sequence). V dropped 2 bases and J dropped 2 bases, with 13 bases sitting between them. The CDR3 nucleotides read TGTGCCAGCAGCTTAATGGGGGATCGGGCCTACGAGCAGTACTTC. Amino acids: CASSLMGDRAYEQYF.

This clonotype came up many times. The V gene is TRBV7-2, the J gene TRBJ1-6, with D perhaps TRBD1 (6 bases). Between the trimmed V and J ends, which lost 4 bases and 8 bases, there was a span of 18 bases. This CDR3 comprises 16 residues. Germline-derived CDR1 and CDR2 are SGHTA and FQGNSA. CDR3: CASSSHYREEHSPLHF. The CDR3 nucleotides read TGTGCCAGCAGCTCCCATTACAGGGAGGAACATTCACCCCTCCACTTT.

There are many counts of this clonotype. The V call is TRBV27, the J call TRBJ1-5, with TRBD1 as a possible D gene (5 bases). This CDR3 comprises 13 residues. Trimming removed 6 bases from V and 5 bases from J, with 11 bases in between. Germline CDR1 and CDR2: MNHEY and SMNVEV (reference sequence). The CDR3: CASRGEGHQPQHF. In DNA form, the CDR3 reads TGTGCCAGCAGGGGGGAGGGGCATCAGCCCCAGCATTTT.

Concerning this clonotype: This sequence may be a read error, since a much larger clone differs from it by one base. This chain links TRBV7-8 with TRBJ2-1, with D hard to call. The germline gives CDR1 SGHVS, CDR2 FQNEAQ. This CDR3 region has 13 residues. CDR3 residues: CASTPAWSNEQLF. The CDR3 nucleotides read TGTGCCAGCACCCCGGCTTGGAGCAATGAGCAGCTCTTC. The variable domain in full, with the rest retrieved from reference TRBV7-8 and TRBJ2-1, is GAGVSQSPRYKVAKRGQDVALRCDPISGHVSLFWYQQALGQGPEFLTYFQNEAQLDKSGLPSDRFFAERPEGSVSTLKIQRTQQEDSAVYLCASTPAWSNEQLFGPGTRLTVL.

In the case of this clonotype: A read error may explain this, as a much larger clone is one base away. The rearrangement uses TRBV6-2 or TRBV6-3 and TRBJ1-1; maybe TRBD1 (6 bases). CDR3 length: 14 residues. The germline CDR1 and CDR2 sequences are MNHEY and SVGEGT. Trimming took off 8 bases at V and 8 bases at J, with 21 bases between the two ends. DNA of the CDR3: TGTGCCAGCGGTTTTTTCCGGGACAACCGCGAAGCTTTCTTT. Protein product: CASGFFRDNREAFF.

This clonotype was counted between two and nine times. The chain has TRBV19 and TRBJ1-1; D uncertain. The V end was cut by 5 bases, the J end by 3 bases, with 16 bases between. CDR1 and CDR2 (germline): LNHDA, SQIVND (reference sequence). The CDR3 has 15 residues. The CDR3 DNA follows: TGTGCCAGTAGTCCTCCGCCTGAGTGGTACACTGAAGCTTTCTTT. Protein product: CASSPPPEWYTEAFF.

This clonotype was seen at least ten times. This sequence joins TRBV10-3 and TRBJ2-3; perhaps TRBD1 as D (6 bases). V lost 5 bases to trimming and J lost 2 bases, with 11 bases between them. Germline V CDR1 and CDR2: ENHRY, SYGVKD. The CDR3 contains 14 residues. The CDR3 region is CAISSTGNTDTQYF. In nucleotides, the CDR3 is TGTGCCATCAGTTCCACAGGGAACACAGATACGCAGTATTTT.

Concerning this clonotype: The germline gene is not matched at one end of the junction; a read error may be the cause. The chain employs TRBV2 and TRBJ2-2; D uncertain. The V gene's germline CDR1 is SNHLY and CDR2 FYNNEI. This CDR3 is 14 amino acids long. CDR3 nucleotide sequence: TGTGCCTGCAGTAACCAAAGAAACACCGGGGAGCTGTTTTTT. Translated, it gives CACSNQRNTGELFF.

This clonotype has ten or more counts. The chain links TRBV18 to TRBJ2-1; 16 nucleotides align to TRBD2. Germline V gene lookup returns CDR1 KGHSH and CDR2 LQKENI. Trimming removed 4 bases from V and 1 base from J; junction bases left unmatched: 7. The CDR3 is made up of 19 amino acids. In DNA, the CDR3 is TGTGCCAGCTCACTACCGGGACTAGCGGGAGGGATGTCCTACAATGAGCAGTTCTTC. This sequence encodes CASSLPGLAGGMSYNEQFF.

Comments on this clonotype: This may be a read error: a much more frequent sequence differs by one nucleotide. The rearrangement uses TRBV10-3 and TRBJ2-5, with D tentatively TRBD2 (5 bases). CDR3 length: 14 residues. Germline CDR1 ENHRY, CDR2 SYGVKD. The CDR3 sequence: CAIREGFSRETQYF. Written as DNA, the CDR3 is TGTGCCATCCGTGAGGGATTTAGCAGGGAGACCCAGTACTTC.

This clonotype came up many times. The J gene is TRBJ1-1, the V gene TRBV6-1; TRBD1 is a possible D gene (5 bases). Germline V gene data show CDR1 as MNHNS and CDR2 as SASEGT. The CDR3 is 13 amino acids. The V end was cut by 9 bases, the J end by 3 bases, with 14 bases between. In nucleotides, the CDR3 is TGTGCCAGTAGAAGAGGGGCGGACACTGAAGCTTTCTTT. This codes for CASRRGADTEAFF.

This clonotype was recorded at least ten times. The chain combines TRBV12-3 or TRBV12-4 with TRBJ1-5; 7 nucleotides align to TRBD1. Losses at the gene ends were 3 bases for V and 10 bases for J; bases not matched to a gene: 9. The CDR3 runs 14 residues. CDR3 loop: CASSFEGAYRPQHF. CDR3 nucleotides: TGTGCCAGCAGTTTTGAGGGGGCGTACCGTCCCCAGCATTTT.

This clonotype was counted at least ten times. The CDR3 nucleotides read TGTGCCAGCAGCTCCCGGGACAGGGCCACAGATACGCAGTATTTT. Translation gives CASSSRDRATDTQYF. The J gene is TRBJ2-3, the V gene TRBV9, with 9 bases that match TRBD1. The trim removed 4 bases at V and 2 bases at J, leaving 5 bases unmatched. Germline V lookup: CDR1 SGDLS, CDR2 YYNGEE. The CDR3 length is 15 residues.

The table lists this clonotype with many counts. This sequence joins TRBV19 and TRBJ2-1; maybe TRBD1 (5 bases). Germline loops: CDR1 LNHDA, CDR2 SQIVND (reference sequence). Between the trimmed V and J ends, which lost 2 bases and 2 bases, there was a span of 10 bases. This CDR3 region has 15 residues. The CDR3 coding sequence is TGTGCCAGTAGTATATGGGGCGAAACCTACAATGAGCAGTTCTTC. This sequence encodes CASSIWGETYNEQFF.

In its sample, this clonotype was seen many times. This chain uses TRBV12-3 or TRBV12-4 with TRBJ1-5, with D possibly TRBD1 on 6 matching bases. V shed 6 bases and J shed 0 bases, with 12 bases lying between them. The CDR3 extends over 15 amino acids. CDR3 loop: CASRSQGNSNQPQHF. CDR3 DNA: TGTGCCAGCAGGTCACAGGGAAATAGCAATCAGCCCCAGCATTTT.

This clonotype was observed once. This could be a read error, since a much larger clone is one nucleotide away. The V call is TRBV29-1, the J call TRBJ2-7; 16 nucleotides agree with TRBD2. J lost 2 bases, V lost 7 bases, and 8 bases had no gene match. Per the germline V gene, CDR1 is SQVTM and CDR2 is ANQGSEA. This CDR3 is 16 amino acids long. The CDR3 spells CSATPGLAGGPYEQYF. The CDR3 coding sequence is TGCAGCGCTACACCGGGACTAGCGGGAGGGCCCTACGAGCAGTACTTC.

A note on this clonotype: A read error may be the cause here, since a much bigger clone is one base away. J is TRBJ1-4 and V is TRBV15; tentative D call: TRBD1 (5 bases). The CDR3 length is 14 residues. Germline values: CDR1 LNHNV, CDR2 YYDKDF (reference sequence). The CDR3 region is CATSGGFGDEKLLF. The CDR3 bases are TGTGCCACCAGCGGGGGTTTCGGGGATGAAAAACTGCTTTTT.

This clonotype was detected a few times. The genes are TRBV19 and TRBJ2-7, with D perhaps TRBD2 (5 bases). Between the trimmed V and J ends, which lost 3 bases and 4 bases, there was a span of 10 bases. This CDR3 contains 13 residues. The germline V gene has CDR1 LNHDA and CDR2 SQIVND (reference sequence). The CDR3 sequence is CASSISDLYEQYF. The CDR3 DNA is TGTGCCAGTAGTATCTCGGACTTGTACGAGCAGTACTTC.

This clonotype was detected many times. V is TRBV2 and J is TRBJ1-5; D remains ambiguous. Trimming shortened V by 4 bases and J by 4 bases, and 11 bases separated the two germline ends. The germline V gene has CDR1 SNHLY and CDR2 FYNNEI. The CDR3 is made up of 14 amino acids. CDR3 nucleotides: TGTGCCAGCAGTGTAGGCAGTTCTAATCAGCCCCAGCATTTT. Its protein product is CASSVGSSNQPQHF.

This clonotype was recorded at least ten times. This chain links TRBV7-3 with TRBJ2-2; D is unclear. Germline assignment: CDR1 SGHTA and CDR2 FQGTGA. The V gene lost 5 bases and the J gene lost 4 bases, with 14 bases spanning the gap. The CDR3 runs to 15 residues. The CDR3 here is CASSPRSSSTGELFF. CDR3 nucleotides: TGTGCCAGCAGCCCGCGGAGTAGCAGCACCGGGGAGCTGTTTTTT.

This clonotype occurred many times. The chain has TRBV7-3 and TRBJ2-1, with a weak D call TRBD2 (5 bases). Trimming cost V 6 bases and J 4 bases, with 13 bases left between them. The germline CDR1 and CDR2 sequences are SGHTA and FQGTGA. The CDR3 length is 14 residues. The CDR3 region is CASSTRGTYNEQFF. CDR3 bases: TGTGCCAGCAGTACTCGGGGAACTTACAATGAGCAGTTCTTC.

At least ten counts were recorded for this clonotype. The CDR3 DNA follows: TGCAGCGTTGCCCAGGGACCCTTTGAGCAGTACTTC. Amino acids: CSVAQGPFEQYF. This rearrangement joins TRBV29-1 to TRBJ2-7; D is possibly TRBD1 or TRBD2 (5 bases each). There are 12 residues in the CDR3. Germline loops: CDR1 SQVTM, CDR2 ANQGSEA. The germline V and J ends were trimmed by 4 bases and 7 bases, with 14 bases remaining between them.